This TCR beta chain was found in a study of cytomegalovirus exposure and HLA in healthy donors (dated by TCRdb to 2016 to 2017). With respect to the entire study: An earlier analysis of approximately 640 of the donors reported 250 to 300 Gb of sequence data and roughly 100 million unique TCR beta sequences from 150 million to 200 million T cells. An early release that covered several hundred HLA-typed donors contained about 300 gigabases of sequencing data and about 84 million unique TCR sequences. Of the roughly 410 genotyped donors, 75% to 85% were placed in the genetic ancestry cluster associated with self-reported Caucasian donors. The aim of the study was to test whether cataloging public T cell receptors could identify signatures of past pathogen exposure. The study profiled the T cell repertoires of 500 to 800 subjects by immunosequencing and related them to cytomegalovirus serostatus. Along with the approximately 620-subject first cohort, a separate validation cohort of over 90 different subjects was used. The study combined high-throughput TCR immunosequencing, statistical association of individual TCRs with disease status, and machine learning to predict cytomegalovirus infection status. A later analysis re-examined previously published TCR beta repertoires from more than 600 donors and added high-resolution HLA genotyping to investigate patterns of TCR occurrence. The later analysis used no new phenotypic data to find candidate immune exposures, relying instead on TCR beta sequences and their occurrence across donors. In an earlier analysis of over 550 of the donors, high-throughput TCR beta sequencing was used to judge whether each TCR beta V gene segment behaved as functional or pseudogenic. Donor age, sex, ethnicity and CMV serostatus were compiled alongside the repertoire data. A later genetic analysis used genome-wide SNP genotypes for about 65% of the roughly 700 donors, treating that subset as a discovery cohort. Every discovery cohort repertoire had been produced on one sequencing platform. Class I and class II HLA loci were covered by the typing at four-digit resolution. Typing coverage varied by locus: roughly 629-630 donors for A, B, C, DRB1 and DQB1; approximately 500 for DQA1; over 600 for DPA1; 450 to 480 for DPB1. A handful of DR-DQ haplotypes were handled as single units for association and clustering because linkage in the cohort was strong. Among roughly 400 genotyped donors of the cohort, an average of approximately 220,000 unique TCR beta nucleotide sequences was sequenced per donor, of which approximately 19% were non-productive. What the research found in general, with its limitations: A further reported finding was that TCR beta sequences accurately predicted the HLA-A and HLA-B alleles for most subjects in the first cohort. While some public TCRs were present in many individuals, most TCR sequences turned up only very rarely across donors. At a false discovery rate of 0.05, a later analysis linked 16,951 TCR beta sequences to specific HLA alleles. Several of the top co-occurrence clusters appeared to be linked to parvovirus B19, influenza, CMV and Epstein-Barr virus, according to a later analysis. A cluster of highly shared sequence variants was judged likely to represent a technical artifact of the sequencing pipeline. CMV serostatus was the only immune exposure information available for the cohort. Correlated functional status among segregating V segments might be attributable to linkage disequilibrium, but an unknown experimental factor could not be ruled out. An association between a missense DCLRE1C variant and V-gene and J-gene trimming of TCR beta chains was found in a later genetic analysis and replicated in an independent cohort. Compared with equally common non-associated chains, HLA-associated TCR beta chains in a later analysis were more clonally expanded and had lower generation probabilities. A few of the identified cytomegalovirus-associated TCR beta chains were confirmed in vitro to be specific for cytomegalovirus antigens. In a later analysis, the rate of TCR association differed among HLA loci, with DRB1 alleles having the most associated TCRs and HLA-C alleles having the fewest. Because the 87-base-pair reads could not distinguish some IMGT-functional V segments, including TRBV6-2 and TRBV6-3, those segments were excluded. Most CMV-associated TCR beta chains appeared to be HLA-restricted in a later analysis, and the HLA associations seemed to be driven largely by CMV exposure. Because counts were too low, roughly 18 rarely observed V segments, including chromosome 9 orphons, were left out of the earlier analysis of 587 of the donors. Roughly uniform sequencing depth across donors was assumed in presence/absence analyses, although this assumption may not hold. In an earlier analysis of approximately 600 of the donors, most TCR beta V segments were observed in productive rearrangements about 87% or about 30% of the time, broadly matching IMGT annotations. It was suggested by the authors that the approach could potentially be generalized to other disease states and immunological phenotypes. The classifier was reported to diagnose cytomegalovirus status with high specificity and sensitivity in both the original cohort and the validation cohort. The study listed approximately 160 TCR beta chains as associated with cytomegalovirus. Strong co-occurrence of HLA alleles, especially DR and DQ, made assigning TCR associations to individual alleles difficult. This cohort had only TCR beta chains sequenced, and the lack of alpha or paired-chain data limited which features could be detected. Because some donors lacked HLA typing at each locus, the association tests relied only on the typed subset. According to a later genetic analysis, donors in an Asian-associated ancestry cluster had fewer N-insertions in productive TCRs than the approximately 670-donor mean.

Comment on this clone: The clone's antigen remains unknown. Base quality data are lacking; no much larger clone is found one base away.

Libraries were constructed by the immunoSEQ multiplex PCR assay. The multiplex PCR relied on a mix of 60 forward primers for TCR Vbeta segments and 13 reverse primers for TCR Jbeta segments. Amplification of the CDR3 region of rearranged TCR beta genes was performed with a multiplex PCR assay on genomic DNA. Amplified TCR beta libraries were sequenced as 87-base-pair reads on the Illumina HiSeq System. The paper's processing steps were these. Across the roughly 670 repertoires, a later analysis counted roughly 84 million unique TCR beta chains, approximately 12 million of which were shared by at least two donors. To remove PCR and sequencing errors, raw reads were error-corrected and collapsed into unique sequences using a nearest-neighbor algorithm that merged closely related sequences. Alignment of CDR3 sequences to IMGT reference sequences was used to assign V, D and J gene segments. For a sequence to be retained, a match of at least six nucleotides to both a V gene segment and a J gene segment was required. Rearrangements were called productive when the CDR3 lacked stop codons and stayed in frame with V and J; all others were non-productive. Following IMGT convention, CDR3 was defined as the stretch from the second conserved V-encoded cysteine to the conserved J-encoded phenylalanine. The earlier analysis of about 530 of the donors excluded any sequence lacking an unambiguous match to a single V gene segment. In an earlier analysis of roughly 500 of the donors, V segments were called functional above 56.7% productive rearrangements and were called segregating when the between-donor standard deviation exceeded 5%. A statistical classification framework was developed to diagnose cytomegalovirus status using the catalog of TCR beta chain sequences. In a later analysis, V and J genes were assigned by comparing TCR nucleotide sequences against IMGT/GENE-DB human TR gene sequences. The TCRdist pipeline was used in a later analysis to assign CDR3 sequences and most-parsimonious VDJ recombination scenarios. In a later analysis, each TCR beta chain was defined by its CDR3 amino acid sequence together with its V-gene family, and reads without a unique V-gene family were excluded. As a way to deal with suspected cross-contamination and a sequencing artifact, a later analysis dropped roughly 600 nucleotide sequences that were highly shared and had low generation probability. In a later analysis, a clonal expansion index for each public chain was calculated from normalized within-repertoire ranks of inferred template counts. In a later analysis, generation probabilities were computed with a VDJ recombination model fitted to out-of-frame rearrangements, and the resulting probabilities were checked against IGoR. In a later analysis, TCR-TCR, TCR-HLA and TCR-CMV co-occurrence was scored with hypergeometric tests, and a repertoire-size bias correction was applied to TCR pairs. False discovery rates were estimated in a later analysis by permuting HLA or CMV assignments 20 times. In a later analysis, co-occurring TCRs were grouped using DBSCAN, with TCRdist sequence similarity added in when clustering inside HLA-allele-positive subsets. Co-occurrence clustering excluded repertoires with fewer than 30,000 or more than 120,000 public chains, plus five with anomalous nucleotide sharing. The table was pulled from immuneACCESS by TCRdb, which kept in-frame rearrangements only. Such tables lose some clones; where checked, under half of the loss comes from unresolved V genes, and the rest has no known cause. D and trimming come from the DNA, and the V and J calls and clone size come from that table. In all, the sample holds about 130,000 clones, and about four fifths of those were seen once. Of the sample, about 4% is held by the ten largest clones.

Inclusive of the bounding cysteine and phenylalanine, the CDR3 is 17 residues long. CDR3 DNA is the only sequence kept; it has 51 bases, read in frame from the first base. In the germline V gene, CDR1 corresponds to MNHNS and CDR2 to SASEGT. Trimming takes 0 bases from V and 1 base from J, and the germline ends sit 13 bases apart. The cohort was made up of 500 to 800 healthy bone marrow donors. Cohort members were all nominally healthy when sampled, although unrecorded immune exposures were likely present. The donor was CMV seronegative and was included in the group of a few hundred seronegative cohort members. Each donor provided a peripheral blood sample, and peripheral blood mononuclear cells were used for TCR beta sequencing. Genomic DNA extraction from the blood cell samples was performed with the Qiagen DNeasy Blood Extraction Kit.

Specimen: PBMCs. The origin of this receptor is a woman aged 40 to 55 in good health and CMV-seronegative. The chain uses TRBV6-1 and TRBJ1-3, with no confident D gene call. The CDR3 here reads CASSEAKFQRSGNTIYF. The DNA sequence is TGTGCCAGCAGTGAAGCAAAGTTTCAGCGTTCTGGAAACACCATATATTTT.